These 2 T cell receptor beta chains originate from one sample sequenced in a study of blood T cell repertoires in COVID-19. The assay was immunoSEQ multiplex PCR, and TCRdb's table has in-frame clones only and misses some. The sample has around 160,000 clones, around 87% seen once. Sequencing input: peripheral blood. These receptors were collected from a young man with acute or convalescent COVID-19.

In its sample, this clone was seen once. This chain uses TRBV3-1 (or the pseudogene TRBV3-2) with TRBJ1-2; 7 bases fit TRBD1. The CDR3 sequence is 13 residues long. V was clipped by 4 bases and J by 3 bases; unmatched bases: 2. Germline V gives CDR1 LGHDT, CDR2 YNNKEL (reference sequence). This CDR3 is CASSLGTDYGYTF. The DNA for the CDR3 is TGTGCCAGCAGCCTCGGGACAGACTATGGCTACACCTTC.

The table lists this clone with a few counts. V gene TRBV3-1 (or the pseudogene TRBV3-2) combines with J gene TRBJ2-7, with 7 positions matching TRBD2. Trimming took 4 bases from V and 2 from J; bases not matched to a gene: 8. Germline V CDR1 and CDR2: LGHDT, YNNKEL (reference sequence). This CDR3 has 15 amino acids. The CDR3 bases are TGTGCCAGCAGCCTTATAGCGGGCCACCCCTACGAGCAGTACTTC. This codes for CASSLIAGHPYEQYF.